This paragraph covers one TCR beta chain sequence. MiXCR, applied by TCRdb to the 5' RACE reads, yields one record per CDR3 protein. The repertoire has about 50,000 distinct CDR3 sequences, around a quarter of them found once; the top ten carry under 2.5%. Germline V CDR1 and CDR2: LGHNA, YNFKEQ. CDR3 size: 15 residues. Between the trimmed V and J ends, which lost 8 bases and 1 base, there was a span of 16 bases. The source is a female donor with breast cancer. Sample: naive CD4+ T cells sorted from blood. Subset in this sample: naive CD4+ T cells, CD4+CD45RA+CD25-. The chain links TRBV4-2 to TRBJ2-3; the D is unclear. The CDR3 protein is CASGYPGSRTDTQYF. CDR3 sequence (DNA): TGTGCCAGCGGATACCCCGGATCCCGCACAGATACGCAGTATTTT.